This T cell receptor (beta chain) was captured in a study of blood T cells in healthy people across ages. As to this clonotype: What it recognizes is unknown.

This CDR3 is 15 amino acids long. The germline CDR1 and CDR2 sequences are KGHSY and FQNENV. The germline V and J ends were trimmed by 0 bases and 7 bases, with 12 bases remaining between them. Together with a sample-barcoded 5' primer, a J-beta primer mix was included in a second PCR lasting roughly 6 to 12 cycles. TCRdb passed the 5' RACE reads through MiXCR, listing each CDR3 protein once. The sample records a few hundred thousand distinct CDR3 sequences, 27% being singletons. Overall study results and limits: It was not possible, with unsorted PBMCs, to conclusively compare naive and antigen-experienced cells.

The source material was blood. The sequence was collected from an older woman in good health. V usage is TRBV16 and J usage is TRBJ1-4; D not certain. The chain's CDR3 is CASSQSWGFGEKLFF. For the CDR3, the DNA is TGTGCCAGCAGCCAATCATGGGGATTCGGTGAAAAACTGTTTTTT.